Shown below are 32 T cell receptor beta chains from a single sample sequenced in a study of blood T cell repertoires in COVID-19. Only in-frame clones appear in the TCRdb table, and some are missing; sequencing was by immunoSEQ multiplex PCR. The table lists over 150,000 clones, roughly 84% of them singletons. Sequencing input: peripheral blood. Receptor source: a man younger than 35 with active or convalescent COVID-19.

In its sample, this clone was seen a few times. The chain recombines TRBV6-5 with TRBJ2-1; D may be TRBD2 (5 bases). V lost 6 bases, J lost 9 bases, and 15 bases lay in between. The CDR3 extends over 13 amino acids. Germline CDR1 reads MNHEY; CDR2 reads SVGAGI. CDR3 in amino acids: CASSDLVRGEQFF. For the CDR3, the DNA is TGTGCCAGCAGCGATCTAGTTCGGGGTGAGCAGTTCTTC.

V usage is TRBV4-3 and J usage is TRBJ1-5; the D gene is possibly TRBD1 (5 bases). The CDR3 is 15 amino acids. V shed 5 bases and J shed 0 bases, with 11 bases lying between them. Germline lookup yields CDR1 LGHNA and CDR2 YSLEER. CDR3 sequence: CASSADSLSNQPQHF. CDR3 nucleotides: TGCGCCAGCAGCGCAGACAGCCTTAGCAATCAGCCCCAGCATTTT.

V usage is TRBV9 and J usage is TRBJ1-6; the match to TRBD1 covers 10 bases. This CDR3 contains 15 residues. Germline trimming cut 3 bases from V and 9 bases from J; bases unmatched to any gene: 6. From germline, CDR1 is SGDLS and CDR2 YYNGEE. CDR3 amino acids: CASSGDRGLGSPLHF. The DNA of the CDR3 is TGTGCCAGCAGCGGCGACAGGGGGCTCGGTTCACCCCTCCACTTT.

This chain joins TRBV5-8 and TRBJ2-7, with a possible D match to TRBD1 (5 bases). CDR3 length equals 14 residues. Trimming took off 2 bases at V and 2 bases at J, with 11 bases between the two ends. Germline values: CDR1 SGHTS, CDR2 YDEGEE. The CDR3 coding sequence is TGTGCCAGCAGCTTCGATGACAGTACCTACGAGCAGTACTTC. It is translated as CASSFDDSTYEQYF.

In its sample, this clone was seen once. A much larger clone is a single base away; this may be a read error. The V and J genes are TRBV6-6 and TRBJ1-1, with 10 bases aligning to TRBD1. There are 14 residues in the CDR3. V shed 6 bases, J shed 1 base, and the junction held 2 bases outside the gene matches. Germline lookup yields CDR1 MNHNY and CDR2 SVGAGI (reference sequence). DNA of the CDR3: TGTGCCAGCAGCCGGGACAGGGGGAACACTGAAGCTTTCTTT. Its protein product is CASSRDRGNTEAFF.

This chain connects TRBV4-2 to TRBJ2-3; possible D gene TRBD1, 6 bases. Germline loops: CDR1 LGHNA, CDR2 YNFKEQ. V dropped 2 bases and J dropped 15 bases, with 18 bases sitting between them. This CDR3 contains 13 residues. The CDR3 nucleotides read TGTGCCAGCAGCCAACCAGAGGGGGAGACATGCTATTTT. Translation gives CASSQPEGETCYF.

This clone was observed once. V is TRBV19 and J is TRBJ1-3; 7 bases match TRBD1. The CDR3 has 15 amino acids. The V segment lost 5 bases and the J segment 1 base; nucleotides outside the gene matches: 5. The V gene's germline CDR1 is LNHDA and CDR2 SQIVND (reference sequence). CDR3 sequence reads: CASSSTGSSGNTIYF. The CDR3 bases are TGTGCCAGTAGTTCGACAGGGAGTTCTGGAAACACCATATATTTT.

This clone was observed a handful of times. The V gene is TRBV6-5, the J gene TRBJ1-1; D possibly corresponds to TRBD1 (5 bases). This CDR3 has 15 amino acids. Germline V lookup: CDR1 MNHEY, CDR2 SVGAGI. The ends were cut back, 5 bases at V and 0 bases at J, with 13 bases in the middle. DNA for the CDR3: TGTGCCAGCAGTCCCTACAGGATAATGAACACTGAAGCTTTCTTT. It yields the protein CASSPYRIMNTEAFF.

V gene TRBV11-3 combines with J gene TRBJ2-3; 15 bases align to TRBD2. This CDR3 is 16 amino acids long. Trimming removed 3 bases from V and 5 bases from J; junction bases left unmatched: 3. The germline gives CDR1 SGHNT, CDR2 YENEEA. The CDR3 region is CASSFGLAGGVDTQYF. The CDR3 coding sequence is TGTGCCAGCAGCTTCGGACTAGCGGGGGGGGTAGATACGCAGTATTTT.

This clone was observed once. This chain links TRBV4-1 with TRBJ1-1; 9 nucleotides agree with TRBD1. The CDR3 has 14 amino acids. Germline V CDR1 and CDR2: MGHRA, YSYEKL. Unmatched junction bases numbered 13, after V lost 5 bases and J lost 12 bases. CDR3 sequence reads: CASSAQQGAQKPFF. The CDR3 region has the DNA TGCGCCAGCAGCGCCCAACAGGGGGCACAAAAACCTTTCTTT.

This sequence joins TRBV5-5 and TRBJ1-4; maybe TRBD1 (5 bases). The germline V and J ends were trimmed by 2 bases and 6 bases, with 11 bases remaining between them. The CDR3 extends over 14 amino acids. Germline loops: CDR1 SGHKS, CDR2 YYEKEE (reference sequence). The CDR3 spells CASSFQGRDEKLFF. CDR3 nucleotides: TGTGCCAGCAGCTTCCAGGGAAGGGATGAAAAACTGTTTTTT.

The CDR3 nucleotides are TGTGCCAGTAGTAACGTGCCAGGGGTTACGAACACCGGGGAGCTGTTTTTT. This translates into CASSNVPGVTNTGELFF. The chain employs TRBV19 and TRBJ2-2; tentatively, D is TRBD1 (6 bases). Germline CDR1 and CDR2: LNHDA and SQIVND (reference sequence). Trimming pared 4 bases from V and 0 bases from J, leaving 15 bases between. The CDR3 contains 17 residues.

The chain joins TRBV3-1 (or the pseudogene TRBV3-2) to TRBJ2-3; unclear D gene. The CDR3 sequence is 14 residues long. The germline V gene has CDR1 LGHDT and CDR2 YNNKEL (reference sequence). The CDR3 here is CAPNKSRFTDTQYF. CDR3 in DNA: TGTGCACCCAACAAGTCCCGCTTCACAGATACGCAGTATTTT.

The chain joins TRBV2 to TRBJ2-4, with 13 positions matching TRBD2. Germline values: CDR1 SNHLY, CDR2 FYNNEI. The CDR3 is 18 amino acids. V trimming: 4 bases; J trimming: 0 bases; junction bases outside the gene matches: 6. The CDR3 sequence is CASSVTSGRAIAKNIQYF. The CDR3 coding sequence is TGTGCCAGCAGTGTCACTAGCGGGAGGGCCATAGCCAAAAACATTCAGTACTTC.

The chain employs TRBV6-5 and TRBJ1-2; the match to TRBD1 covers 7 bases. The V gene end was trimmed by 6 bases and the J gene end by 4 bases; junction bases not matched to a gene: 8. Germline V gives CDR1 MNHEY, CDR2 SVGAGI. The CDR3 sequence is 14 residues long. The CDR3 bases are TGTGCCAGCAGAAAGGGGCAGGGGGGCTATGGCTACACCTTC. It specifies CASRKGQGGYGYTF.

With respect to this clone: Other DNA sequences of this sample code for an identical CDR3. The V gene is TRBV7-6, the J gene TRBJ2-3; 9 bases fit TRBD2. Losses at the gene ends were 1 base for V and 2 bases for J; bases not matched to a gene: 4. Germline values: CDR1 SGHVS, CDR2 FNYEAQ. The CDR3 consists of 16 residues. The CDR3 DNA sequence: TGTGCCAGCAGCTTAGAGAGCGGGAGGACCACAGATACGCAGTATTTT. This translates into CASSLESGRTTDTQYF.

This clone has more than one count but fewer than ten. The chain carries TRBV11-2 and TRBJ2-5, with D hard to call. The CDR3 extends over 13 amino acids. Germline V lookup: CDR1 SGHAT, CDR2 FQNNGV. The V end lost 0 bases, the J end lost 2 bases, and 4 bases lay between the germline ends. CDR3 in amino acids: CASSLERQETQYF. DNA of the CDR3: TGTGCCAGCAGCTTAGAACGGCAAGAGACCCAGTACTTC. Based on the CDR3 plus reference TRBV11-2 and TRBJ2-5, the full variable domain is EAGVAQSPRYKIIEKRQSVAFWCNPISGHATLYWYQQILGQGPKLLIQFQNNGVVDDSQLPKDRFSAERLKGVDSTLKIQPAKLEDSAVYLCASSLERQETQYFGPGTRLLVL.

The chain combines TRBV10-1 with TRBJ2-5, with 7 nucleotides matching TRBD2. Per the germline V gene, CDR1 is WNHNN and CDR2 is SYGVQD (reference sequence). This CDR3 comprises 13 residues. With V trimmed by 4 bases and J by 7 bases, 6 bases remained unmatched. The CDR3 DNA follows: TGCGCCAGCAGTGTCGGCAGGGAGGGGACCCAGTACTTC. Protein sequence: CASSVGREGTQYF.

The rearrangement uses TRBV11-1 and TRBJ2-2, with D possibly being TRBD1 (6 bases). CDR1 and CDR2 (germline): SGHAT, FQDESV (reference sequence). The CDR3 runs to 16 residues. V gave up 2 bases and J gave up 0 bases, with 10 bases separating them. The CDR3 loop is CASSLFEGANTGELFF. CDR3 DNA sequence: TGTGCCAGCAGCTTATTTGAGGGGGCGAACACCGGGGAGCTGTTTTTT.

CDR3 nucleotides: TGTGCCAGCTCAACTGGACAGGGCTCGGGGAATTCACCCCTCCACTTT. Encoded protein: CASSTGQGSGNSPLHF. The chain links TRBV18 to TRBJ1-6; 8 bases fit TRBD1. The CDR3 loop spans 16 amino acids. Per germline, CDR1 KGHSH and CDR2 LQKENI. J lost 7 bases, V lost 5 bases, and 10 bases had no gene match.

The chain links TRBV15 to TRBJ2-3, with TRBD1 matching 8 bases. This CDR3 comprises 16 residues. Trimming cost V 3 bases and J 2 bases; bases outside gene matches: 7. In germline, CDR1 is LNHNV, CDR2 YYDKDF (reference sequence). The CDR3 region is CATSSTGGPSTDTQYF. Written as DNA, the CDR3 is TGTGCCACCAGCAGTACAGGGGGACCGTCCACAGATACGCAGTATTTT.

This clone was observed a handful of times. J is TRBJ2-5 and V is TRBV19; 8 bases map to TRBD2. The germline gives CDR1 LNHDA, CDR2 SQIVND (reference sequence). This CDR3 spans 15 amino acids. V lost 1 base to trimming and J lost 5 bases; unmatched junction nucleotides: 6. For the CDR3, the DNA is TGTGCCAGTAGTATAGGGGCGGGGGGTACGGAGACCCAGTACTTC. This gives the protein CASSIGAGGTETQYF.

The rearrangement links TRBV29-1 to TRBJ2-2; 8 bases are shared with TRBD2. With 5 bases clipped from V and 9 bases from J, the junction kept 11 bases outside the gene matches. The CDR3 extends over 14 amino acids. Germline V gene data show CDR1 as SQVTM and CDR2 as ANQGSEA. CDR3 in amino acids: CSVNAGGGTRELFF. DNA for the CDR3: TGCAGCGTTAACGCGGGAGGCGGAACCCGGGAGCTGTTTTTT.

There are a few counts of this clone. The chain recombines TRBV5-1 with TRBJ1-2, with 10 bases fitting TRBD1. Per the germline V gene, CDR1 is SGHRS and CDR2 is YFSETQ. The CDR3 contains 16 residues. V trimming: 2 bases; J trimming: 5 bases; junction bases outside the gene matches: 9. The CDR3 loop reads CASSLGTGAEWYGYTF. The CDR3 DNA is TGCGCCAGCAGCTTAGGGACAGGGGCAGAATGGTATGGCTACACCTTC. The variable domain in full, completed from reference TRBV5-1 and TRBJ1-2, reads KAGVTQTPRYLIKTRGQQVTLSCSPISGHRSVSWYQQTPGQGLQFLFEYFSETQRNKGNFPGRFSGRQFSNSRSEMNVSTLELGDSALYLCASSLGTGAEWYGYTFGSGTRLTVV.

For the CDR3, the DNA is TGTGCCAGCAGCCATGGGACTACCTTATACAATGAGCAGTTCTTC. It yields the protein CASSHGTTLYNEQFF. This sequence joins TRBV11-2 and TRBJ2-1; 7 bases match TRBD2. Germline V lookup: CDR1 SGHAT, CDR2 FQNNGV. The V and J ends lost 5 bases and 4 bases, in that order; junction bases with no gene match: 8. The CDR3 has 15 residues.

The CDR3 DNA reads TGCGCCAGCAGTTCCGGACAGGGATCCAACTATGGCTACACCTTC. Amino acids: CASSSGQGSNYGYTF. The chain employs TRBV5-1 and TRBJ1-2, with 8 positions matching TRBD1. Germline values: CDR1 SGHRS, CDR2 YFSETQ. This CDR3 is 15 amino acids long. V shed 5 bases and J 2 bases; nucleotides not matched to a gene: 8.

This clone was found once. The genes are TRBV3-1 (or the pseudogene TRBV3-2) and TRBJ1-4; 8 bases fit TRBD1. Unmatched junction bases numbered 11, after V lost 3 bases and J lost 8 bases. Germline assignment: CDR1 LGHDT and CDR2 YNNKEL (reference sequence). The CDR3 is 16 amino acids. In nucleotides, the CDR3 is TGTGCCAGCAGCCATTTACCTGGACAGGGAGAAGAAAAACTGTTTTTT. Amino acid sequence: CASSHLPGQGEEKLFF.

V and J are TRBV3-1 (or the pseudogene TRBV3-2) and TRBJ2-7; 9 bases are a match to TRBD1. This CDR3 has 16 amino acids. The V gene end was trimmed by 5 bases and the J gene end by 0 bases; junction bases not matched to a gene: 8. Germline CDR1 is LGHDT and CDR2 is YNNKEL (reference sequence). The CDR3 loop is CASSDPGQGNSYEQYF. DNA for the CDR3: TGTGCCAGCAGCGACCCGGGACAGGGAAACTCCTACGAGCAGTACTTC.

The rearrangement uses TRBV19 and TRBJ1-1; D possibly corresponds to TRBD1 (5 bases). V dropped 1 base and J dropped 5 bases, with 20 bases sitting between them. The CDR3 contains 17 residues. Germline CDR1 and CDR2: LNHDA and SQIVND (reference sequence). The CDR3: CASSIVPFRAAGTEAFF. CDR3 in DNA: TGTGCCAGTAGTATAGTTCCTTTCAGGGCGGCGGGGACTGAAGCTTTCTTT. The full variable domain, with the rest looked up from reference TRBV19 and TRBJ1-1, is DGGITQSPKYLFRKEGQNVTLSCEQNLNHDAMYWYRQDPGQGLRLIYYSQIVNDFQKGDIAEGYSVSREKKESFPLTVTSAQKNPTAFYLCASSIVPFRAAGTEAFFGQGTRLTVV.

The chain employs TRBV29-1 and TRBJ1-2; D not resolved. Germline V gene data show CDR1 as SQVTM and CDR2 as ANQGSEA. The length of the CDR3 is 12 residues. V gave up 2 bases and J gave up 3 bases, with 7 bases separating them. The CDR3 loop is CSVELADYGYTF. CDR3 in DNA: TGCAGCGTTGAATTGGCCGACTATGGCTACACCTTC.

This chain links TRBV6-1 with TRBJ1-6; tentative D call: TRBD1 (5 bases). The V end was cut by 3 bases, the J end by 13 bases, with 22 bases between. Looked up from germline, CDR1 is MNHNS and CDR2 is SASEGT. The CDR3 sequence is 16 residues long. The CDR3 region has the DNA TGTGCCAGCAGTGATCGTAGCTGGACACCGGTCACGCCCCTCCACTTT. Protein: CASSDRSWTPVTPLHF.

This chain links TRBV7-2 with TRBJ2-1; tentative D call: TRBD1 (6 bases). Trimming removed 2 bases at V and 4 bases at J, with 15 bases between. From germline, CDR1 is SGHTA and CDR2 FQGNSA. The CDR3 spans 16 residues. Written as DNA, the CDR3 is TGTGCCAGCAGCTTACGGGACACTAAACCTTACAATGAGCAGTTCTTC. It is translated as CASSLRDTKPYNEQFF.